What follows are 27 T cell receptor beta chains derived from one specimen sequenced in a study of blood T cell repertoires in COVID-19. The data were produced by immunoSEQ multiplex PCR, yet TCRdb's version contains in-frame clones alone and is incomplete. The table includes 150,000 to 200,000 clones, about 88% detected once. Source material: peripheral blood. The source of these receptors is a man between 35 and 55 years old with active or convalescent COVID-19.

The genes are TRBV6-1 and TRBJ1-2; TRBD1 matches at 7 bases. The germline CDR1 and CDR2 sequences are MNHNS and SASEGT. V lost 2 bases, J lost 8 bases, and 5 bases stayed unmatched. This CDR3 has 13 amino acids. The CDR3 region is CASSERNRGGYTF. Here the CDR3 DNA reads TGTGCCAGCAGTGAAAGGAACAGGGGCGGCTACACCTTC.

The chain joins TRBV19 to TRBJ1-2, with a weak D call TRBD1 (5 bases). Germline lookup yields CDR1 LNHDA and CDR2 SQIVND (reference sequence). The CDR3 is 14 amino acids. V was trimmed by 2 bases and J by 3 bases, leaving 10 bases between them. The CDR3 coding sequence is TGTGCCAGTAGTATAAGGGGCTTTTACTATGGCTACACCTTC. The encoded protein is CASSIRGFYYGYTF. Together with reference TRBV19 and TRBJ1-2, the CDR3 gives the full variable domain: DGGITQSPKYLFRKEGQNVTLSCEQNLNHDAMYWYRQDPGQGLRLIYYSQIVNDFQKGDIAEGYSVSREKKESFPLTVTSAQKNPTAFYLCASSIRGFYYGYTFGSGTRLTVV.

This clone occurred once. The V and J genes are TRBV4-2 and TRBJ2-1; TRBD2 might be the D (6 bases). The V end was cut by 4 bases, the J end by 3 bases, with 7 bases between. The germline gives CDR1 LGHNA, CDR2 YNFKEQ. There are 13 residues in the CDR3. The CDR3 sequence: CASSRGNYNEQFF. DNA for the CDR3: TGTGCCAGCAGCCGCGGGAACTACAATGAGCAGTTCTTC.

This clone has a single count. The chain links TRBV3-1 (or the pseudogene TRBV3-2) to TRBJ1-4; 9 bases match TRBD1. Germline CDR1 is LGHDT and CDR2 is YNNKEL (reference sequence). J gave up 14 bases and V 2 bases, and 3 bases lay outside the gene matches. This CDR3 contains 12 residues. The CDR3 sequence: CASSQPTGGLFF. For the CDR3, the DNA is TGTGCCAGCAGCCAACCGACAGGGGGGCTGTTTTTT.

The V gene is TRBV7-8, the J gene TRBJ2-5, with D possibly being TRBD1 (5 bases). Germline CDR1 reads SGHVS; CDR2 reads FQNEAQ. Trimming removed 1 base from V and 7 bases from J, with 13 bases in between. CDR3 length equals 14 residues. This chain's CDR3 is CASSLVQGMGTQYF. The CDR3 DNA is TGTGCCAGCAGCTTAGTGCAGGGTATGGGGACCCAGTACTTC.

This clone was picked up one time. V gene TRBV29-1 combines with J gene TRBJ2-3; the match to TRBD2 covers 9 bases. CDR3 length equals 15 residues. V gave up 3 bases and J gave up 12 bases; unmatched junction bases: 16. CDR1 is SQVTM, CDR2 ANQGSEA, per germline. The CDR3 DNA reads as TGCAGCGTTGATGCCCCAGGGCTAGCGGGGCGGGTACAGTATTTT. It yields the protein CSVDAPGLAGRVQYF.

This clone is a singleton in its sample. This chain links TRBV5-1 with TRBJ2-5; D is perhaps TRBD1 (5 bases). This CDR3 spans 14 amino acids. Trimming took off 1 base at V and 4 bases at J, with 11 bases between the two ends. Germline loops: CDR1 SGHRS, CDR2 YFSETQ. This chain's CDR3 is CASSLRSQGETQYF. In DNA form, the CDR3 reads TGCGCCAGCAGCTTGAGGTCGCAGGGAGAGACCCAGTACTTC. Drawing the rest from reference TRBV5-1 and TRBJ2-5, the complete variable domain is KAGVTQTPRYLIKTRGQQVTLSCSPISGHRSVSWYQQTPGQGLQFLFEYFSETQRNKGNFPGRFSGRQFSNSRSEMNVSTLELGDSALYLCASSLRSQGETQYFGPGTRLLVL.

This chain uses TRBV5-6 with TRBJ1-2; the D gene is possibly TRBD1 (6 bases). CDR3 length equals 12 residues. CDR1 is SGHDT, CDR2 YYEEEE, per germline. Trimming left V 5 bases short and J 3 bases short, with 8 bases between. CDR3 loop: CASSSGDYGYTF. The DNA of the CDR3 is TGTGCCAGCAGTTCAGGGGACTATGGCTACACCTTC.

This chain uses TRBV12-3 or TRBV12-4 with TRBJ1-2, with 9 bases aligning to TRBD1. J gave up 7 bases and V 6 bases, and 6 bases lay outside the gene matches. The CDR3 covers 13 residues. DNA of the CDR3: TGTGCCAGCAGCACGGACAGGGGTCGTGGCTACACCTTC. As protein: CASSTDRGRGYTF.

The chain recombines TRBV24-1 with TRBJ1-1, with D perhaps TRBD1 (6 bases). The CDR3 is 13 amino acids. The V and J ends lost 4 bases and 9 bases respectively, with 14 bases between them. The germline CDR1 and CDR2 sequences are KGHDR and SFDVKD. CDR3 coding DNA: TGTGCCACCAGTGACTCCAGGGGTCCTCAAGCTTTCTTT. Translation gives CATSDSRGPQAFF.

This clone has only one observation. V usage is TRBV5-1 and J usage is TRBJ1-4; a possible D gene is TRBD1 (5 bases). With 1 base removed from V and 4 bases from J, the gap between germline ends came to 11 bases. Germline values: CDR1 SGHRS, CDR2 YFSETQ. The CDR3 length is 15 residues. The CDR3 reads CASSLLGANNEKLFF. For the CDR3, the DNA is TGCGCCAGCAGCTTGCTAGGGGCCAATAATGAAAAACTGTTTTTT.

The chain combines TRBV7-9 with TRBJ1-5; no firm D call. V was clipped by 1 base and J by 7 bases, with 5 bases between them. Germline CDR1 reads SEHNR; CDR2 reads FQNEAQ (reference sequence). The CDR3 is 12 residues long. Written as DNA, the CDR3 is TGTGCCAGCAGCTTAGATCTCCAGCCCCAGCATTTT. Its translation: CASSLDLQPQHF. The full variable domain, rest sourced from reference TRBV7-9 and TRBJ1-5, is DTGVSQNPRHKITKRGQNVTFRCDPISEHNRLYWYRQTLGQGPEFLTYFQNEAQLEKSRLLSDRFSAERPKGSFSTLEIQRTEQGDSAMYLCASSLDLQPQHFGDGTRLSIL.

Points on this clone: One junction end does not reproduce the germline sequence, and a read error may be involved. The chain is built from TRBV12-5 and TRBJ2-5, with a possible D match to TRBD1 (5 bases). The CDR3 contains 13 residues. Germline-derived CDR1 and CDR2 are LGHNT and FRNRAP. The CDR3 here is CASGLGQKETQYF. CDR3 in DNA: TGTGCTAGTGGGTTGGGGCAGAAAGAGACCCAGTACTTC.

In this sample, this clone turned up a few times. This rearrangement joins TRBV7-9 to TRBJ2-5, with TRBD1 matching over 7 bases. Trimming removed 1 base from V and 5 bases from J; junction bases left unmatched: 13. CDR1 and CDR2 from the germline V gene are SEHNR and FQNEAQ (reference sequence). This CDR3 spans 17 amino acids. CDR3 sequence reads: CASSLVMTTGVGETQYF. The CDR3 DNA is TGTGCCAGCAGCTTAGTGATGACAACAGGGGTCGGGGAGACCCAGTACTTC.

This clone has only one observation. The CDR3 region has the DNA TGTGCCAGCGTGGACAGGGGGCCGAGTGGCTACACCTTC. This gives the protein CASVDRGPSGYTF. This chain joins TRBV28 and TRBJ1-2, with 11 bases matching TRBD1. The germline V gene encodes CDR1 MDHEN and CDR2 SYDVKM. V shed 8 bases, J shed 7 bases, and the junction held 6 bases outside the gene matches. The CDR3 runs to 13 residues.

The chain uses TRBV5-4 and TRBJ1-3, with 7 bases identical to TRBD1. Germline V gene data show CDR1 as SGHNT and CDR2 as YYREEE (reference sequence). J was trimmed by 4 bases and V by 3 bases; bases with no gene match: 4. This CDR3 contains 14 residues. DNA for the CDR3: TGTGCCAGCAGCTACACAGGGGCAGGAAACACCATATATTTT. It specifies CASSYTGAGNTIYF.

The rearrangement uses TRBV15 and TRBJ1-2; D not resolved. Trimming removed 2 bases at V and 1 base at J, with 11 bases between. Germline V gene data show CDR1 as LNHNV and CDR2 as YYDKDF (reference sequence). The CDR3 extends over 15 amino acids. CDR3 residues: CATSRPGRHNYGYTF. CDR3 DNA: TGTGCCACCAGCAGACCAGGTCGCCATAACTATGGCTACACCTTC.

This chain joins TRBV7-3 and TRBJ1-2; 10 nucleotides agree with TRBD1. CDR3 size: 13 residues. The V segment lost 5 bases and the J segment 10 bases; nucleotides outside the gene matches: 7. Germline V CDR1 and CDR2: SGHTA, FQGTGA. The CDR3 here is CASSPEGQGTYTF. The DNA for the CDR3 is TGTGCCAGCAGCCCTGAGGGACAGGGGACCTACACCTTC.

The rearrangement joins TRBV7-9 to TRBJ1-1; D may be TRBD1 (5 bases). V gave up 2 bases and J gave up 1 base, with 11 bases separating them. Germline assignment: CDR1 SEHNR and CDR2 FQNEAQ (reference sequence). This CDR3 region has 15 residues. Here the CDR3 reads CASSLSATENTEAFF. The CDR3 nucleotides are TGTGCCAGCAGCTTATCCGCGACAGAGAACACTGAAGCTTTCTTT.

The V and J genes are TRBV19 and TRBJ2-1; 8 bases fit TRBD1. Germline V gene sequence: CDR1 LNHDA, CDR2 SQIVND (reference sequence). CDR3 size: 15 residues. V lost 3 bases, J lost 2 bases, and 3 bases stayed unmatched. The CDR3 spells CASSIRQGTYNEQFF. CDR3 nucleotide sequence: TGTGCCAGTAGTATTAGACAGGGGACCTACAATGAGCAGTTCTTC. The complete variable domain, with remaining parts taken from reference TRBV19 and TRBJ2-1, reads DGGITQSPKYLFRKEGQNVTLSCEQNLNHDAMYWYRQDPGQGLRLIYYSQIVNDFQKGDIAEGYSVSREKKESFPLTVTSAQKNPTAFYLCASSIRQGTYNEQFFGPGTRLTVL.

J is TRBJ2-2 and V is TRBV5-1, with 9 bases that match TRBD1. Germline lookup yields CDR1 SGHRS and CDR2 YFSETQ. After removal of 5 bases from V and 4 bases from J, the junction contained 6 bases not matched to a gene. CDR3 size: 15 residues. CDR3 in DNA: TGCGCCAGCAGACCGGGACAGGGCATCACCGGGGAGCTGTTTTTT. Protein product: CASRPGQGITGELFF.

V and J are TRBV11-2 and TRBJ2-3; D is possibly TRBD2 (7 bases). From germline, CDR1 is SGHAT and CDR2 FQNNGV. This CDR3 region has 14 residues. The V and J ends lost 8 bases and 4 bases respectively, with 16 bases between them. Here the CDR3 DNA reads TGTGCCAGCCGGAAGGCGGGGGCGTCAGATACGCAGTATTTT. The encoded protein is CASRKAGASDTQYF.

V is TRBV11-2 and J is TRBJ2-5; D remains unclear. Germline V lookup: CDR1 SGHAT, CDR2 FQNNGV. The CDR3 totals 12 residues. V shed 2 bases and J shed 3 bases, with 4 bases lying between them. Written as DNA, the CDR3 is TGTGCCAGCAGCTTATTAAAAGAGACCCAGTACTTC. Protein sequence: CASSLLKETQYF.

This rearrangement joins TRBV5-1 to TRBJ2-7; TRBD1 aligns across 7 bases. CDR1 and CDR2 (germline): SGHRS, YFSETQ. This CDR3 spans 15 amino acids. The ends lost 0 bases at V and 2 bases at J; junction bases unmatched: 5. The CDR3 bases are TGCGCCAGCAGCTTGGTAGAGGGGGCGGCCTACGAGCAGTACTTC. Protein sequence: CASSLVEGAAYEQYF.

The J gene is TRBJ2-7, the V gene TRBV5-8; D is possibly TRBD2 (6 bases). The V end was cut by 4 bases, the J end by 5 bases, with 19 bases between. Germline V lookup: CDR1 SGHTS, CDR2 YDEGEE. The CDR3 length is 15 residues. The DNA of the CDR3 is TGTGCCAGCAGCCTGCAAATGGGGGGAATGGACGAGCAGTACTTC. Translation gives CASSLQMGGMDEQYF.

The J gene is TRBJ1-1, the V gene TRBV16; D is perhaps TRBD1 (6 bases). From germline, CDR1 is KGHSY and CDR2 FQNENV. V lost 0 bases and J lost 5, with 16 bases in between. The CDR3 runs to 16 residues. CDR3 DNA: TGTGCCAGCAGCCAATCGATTGGCAGGGGAGGGACTGAAGCTTTCTTT. Translation: CASSQSIGRGGTEAFF.

This clone appeared once. This chain connects TRBV28 to TRBJ2-7; TRBD2 might be the D (6 bases). Between the trimmed V and J ends, which lost 4 bases and 1 base, there was a span of 14 bases. This CDR3 contains 15 residues. Germline CDR1 reads MDHEN; CDR2 reads SYDVKM. The CDR3 reads CASSSGRLASYEQYF. CDR3 bases: TGTGCCAGCAGTTCTGGGAGGCTAGCTTCCTACGAGCAGTACTTC.